These 4 T cell receptor beta chains share one sample of origin, sequenced in a study of prognosis after radiotherapy for stage I lung cancer. The authors amplified TCR beta CDR3 from genomic DNA using two-round multiplex PCR. The first PCR round targeted every TRBV and TRBJ gene with specific primers. A single record per CDR3 protein comes from TCRdb applying MiXCR to the multiplex PCR reads. This table holds approximately 16,000 distinct CDR3 sequences, 29% found once. The input for sequencing was PBMCs, taken before or after stereotactic body radiation therapy (not recorded which). The receptors originated from a donor over 45 with non-small cell lung cancer.

This clonotype has ten or more counts. The chain employs TRBV6-1 and TRBJ2-1; tentatively, D is TRBD2 (5 bases). The CDR3 runs 12 residues. Germline assignment: CDR1 MNHNS and CDR2 SASEGT. The V end was cut by 11 bases, the J end by 6 bases, with 14 bases between. The DNA of the CDR3 is TGTGCCTGTTCCCGAGGGAGCAATGAGCAGTTCTTC. As protein: CACSRGSNEQFF.

Points on this clonotype: A read error may be the cause here, since a much bigger clone is one base away. The chain carries TRBV19 and TRBJ1-1; D gene uncertain. The CDR3 is 10 residues long. Trimming left V 10 bases short and J 7 bases short, with 10 bases between. Germline values: CDR1 LNHDA, CDR2 SQIVND (reference sequence). CDR3 sequence reads: CATWTVEAFF. In nucleotides, the CDR3 is TGTGCCACCTGGACTGTTGAAGCTTTCTTT.

This clonotype has ten or more counts. This chain joins TRBV10-3 and TRBJ2-5; 9 bases align to TRBD1. CDR3 length: 13 amino acids. V gave up 9 bases and J gave up 3 bases; unmatched junction bases: 5. Germline assignment: CDR1 ENHRY and CDR2 SYGVKD. The CDR3 nucleotides are TGTGCCATACAGGGGGCCTTTGAAGAGACCCAGTACTTC. Its protein product is CAIQGAFEETQYF.

Regarding this clonotype: A far larger clone is only one base removed, so a read error is likely. V and J are TRBV2 and TRBJ2-1; 7 positions match TRBD1. The junction had 17 bases not matched to a gene; V was cut back by 6 bases and J by 0 bases. CDR3 length: 19 residues. CDR1 SNHLY and CDR2 FYNNEI come from the germline V gene. Written as DNA, the CDR3 is TGTGCCAGCAGACACCGGACAGGCTTGACTTCTAGCTCCTACAATGAGCAGTTCTTC. This gives the protein CASRHRTGLTSSSYNEQFF.